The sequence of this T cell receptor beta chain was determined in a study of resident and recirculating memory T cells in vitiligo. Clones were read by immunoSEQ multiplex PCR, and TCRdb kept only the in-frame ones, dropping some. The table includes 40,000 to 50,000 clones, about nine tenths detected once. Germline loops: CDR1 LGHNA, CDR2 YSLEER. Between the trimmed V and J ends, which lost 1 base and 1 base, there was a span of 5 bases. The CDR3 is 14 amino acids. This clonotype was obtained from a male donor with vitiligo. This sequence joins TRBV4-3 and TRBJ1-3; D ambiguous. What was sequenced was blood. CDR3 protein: CASSQVASGNTIYF. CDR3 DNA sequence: TGCGCCAGCAGCCAAGTGGCTTCTGGAAACACCATATATTTT.